The T cell receptor beta chain described here comes from a study of blood T cell repertoires in COVID-19. Study details: Samples came from the United States, Italy and Spain, spanning acute and convalescent COVID-19. Nucleic acid was either cDNA or gDNA, and it came from T cells, B-cell-depleted T cells, or PBMCs.

Original analysis: Counts of nucleated cells, estimated from reference gene primer amplification, were obtained. Using immunoSEQ multiplex PCR, the repertoire was profiled, and TCRdb retains in-frame clones only, with some absent. That table furnishes V, J and clone size, whereas the DNA furnished D and trimming. The table lists 100,000 or so clones, approximately 81% of them singletons, with 2.1% in the top ten. Germline CDR1 is SEHNR and CDR2 is FQNEAQ (reference sequence). Losses at the gene ends were 2 bases for V and 2 bases for J; bases not matched to a gene: 7. The CDR3 is made up of 18 amino acids.

V gene TRBV7-9 combines with J gene TRBJ2-2, with 11 positions matching TRBD2. Source material: peripheral blood. The TCR comes from a human donor in a cohort sampled during active COVID-19. In DNA form, the CDR3 reads TGTGCCAGCAGCTTAACCCCGGGACTAGCGGTCAACACCGGGGAGCTGTTTTTT. Its protein is CASSLTPGLAVNTGELFF.